This entry lists 18 T cell receptor beta chains sequenced from one sample in a study of T cell responses to AZD1222 COVID-19 vaccine (dated by TCRdb to the early 2020s). The time point label, as the study defines it: baseline before first vaccination. Library method: the immunoSEQ multiplex PCR assay. The table comes from immuneACCESS by way of TCRdb, which keeps in-frame sequences with V and J called. Part of the clones is missing from these tables; in studies checked, under half for an unresolved V gene and the rest for unknown reasons. The sample table shows roughly 120,000 clones, and about nine tenths are seen once. The ten largest clones represent approximately 7.6% of the sample. The material sequenced was peripheral blood, taken on day 0 of AZD1222 vaccination. The receptors were sampled from an adult in good health.

This clone showed up just a few times. J is TRBJ1-3 and V is TRBV24-1; D uncertain. The CDR3 consists of 14 residues. Germline loops: CDR1 KGHDR, CDR2 SFDVKD. V lost 6 bases and J 0 bases, leaving 8 bases between the germline ends. CDR3 loop: CATSQIISGNTIYF. CDR3 in DNA: TGTGCCACCAGTCAGATCATCTCTGGAAACACCATATATTTT.

The chain carries TRBV5-4 and TRBJ2-3; D may correspond to TRBD1 or TRBD2 (5 bases each). CDR3 length equals 12 residues. The germline V and J ends were trimmed by 4 bases and 5 bases, with 8 bases remaining between them. CDR1 and CDR2 from the germline V gene are SGHNT and YYREEE (reference sequence). The DNA for the CDR3 is TGTGCCAGCAGCGTGGGGGAAGATACGCAGTATTTT. Translating gives CASSVGEDTQYF.

The chain uses TRBV7-9 and TRBJ1-5, with unresolved D. This CDR3 spans 14 amino acids. Germline V gives CDR1 SEHNR, CDR2 FQNEAQ (reference sequence). V shed 2 bases and J shed 2 bases, with 7 bases lying between them. The CDR3 loop reads CASSLSQGNQPQHF. CDR3 DNA sequence: TGTGCCAGCAGCTTAAGCCAGGGCAATCAGCCCCAGCATTTT.

This chain joins TRBV23-1 and TRBJ2-2; 12 bases are a match to TRBD2. TRBV23-1 is given ORF status, its function remaining uncertain. The junction had 9 bases not matched to a gene; V was cut back by 0 bases and J by 7 bases. The CDR3 length is 18 residues. CDR3 protein: CASSQSGLAGLLNGELFF. The CDR3 DNA sequence: TGCGCCAGCAGTCAATCGGGACTAGCGGGCCTCCTTAACGGGGAGCTGTTTTTT.

The chain employs TRBV7-9 and TRBJ1-5; no clear D. CDR3 length: 14 amino acids. CDR1 SEHNR and CDR2 FQNEAQ come from the germline V gene (reference sequence). Trimming stripped 2 bases from V and 4 bases from J, with 9 bases between. In DNA form, the CDR3 reads TGTGCCAGCAGCTTAAGGACCCAGAATCAGCCCCAGCATTTT. It encodes CASSLRTQNQPQHF.

The chain recombines TRBV11-2 with TRBJ2-3; D is unclear. The V end lost 0 bases, the J end lost 5 bases, and 18 bases lay between the germline ends. The germline CDR1 and CDR2 sequences are SGHAT and FQNNGV. This CDR3 has 17 residues. CDR3 sequence: CASSLDPAVMRGDTQYF. CDR3 coding DNA: TGTGCCAGCAGCTTAGACCCGGCAGTGATGCGAGGAGATACGCAGTATTTT. The complete variable domain, with remaining parts taken from reference TRBV11-2 and TRBJ2-3, reads EAGVAQSPRYKIIEKRQSVAFWCNPISGHATLYWYQQILGQGPKLLIQFQNNGVVDDSQLPKDRFSAERLKGVDSTLKIQPAKLEDSAVYLCASSLDPAVMRGDTQYFGPGTRLTVL.

The chain combines TRBV7-6 with TRBJ2-1; 12 bases are shared with TRBD2. CDR1 and CDR2 (germline): SGHVS, FNYEAQ. V was clipped by 5 bases and J by 4 bases; unmatched bases: 6. This CDR3 is 16 amino acids long. CDR3 amino acids: CASSSTSGGIYNEQFF. CDR3 nucleotide sequence: TGTGCCAGCAGCAGTACTAGCGGGGGGATTTACAATGAGCAGTTCTTC.

The chain combines TRBV6-2 or TRBV6-3 with TRBJ2-1, with 8 nucleotides matching TRBD2. The V and J ends lost 3 bases and 4 bases, in that order; junction bases with no gene match: 8. The CDR3 is 16 amino acids. Germline V gives CDR1 MNHEY, CDR2 SVGEGT. The CDR3 region has the DNA TGTGCCAGCAGTTATGGAGCGGGAGACCCTTACAATGAGCAGTTCTTC. This encodes CASSYGAGDPYNEQFF.

The CDR3 DNA reads as TGTGCCAGCAGCCAAGTAAGGGGCTCCTACAATGAGCAGTTCTTC. It specifies CASSQVRGSYNEQFF. This chain links TRBV11-2 with TRBJ2-1, with a weak D call TRBD1 (5 bases). Looked up from germline, CDR1 is SGHAT and CDR2 is FQNNGV. V was clipped by 5 bases and J by 0 bases, with 11 bases between them. There are 15 residues in the CDR3.

This clone was observed a single time. The chain couples TRBV6-5 to TRBJ1-2; D remains ambiguous. CDR1 and CDR2 (germline): MNHEY, SVGAGI. V lost 7 bases to trimming and J lost 8 bases, with 23 bases between them. The CDR3 consists of 15 residues. The CDR3 nucleotides are TGTGCCAGCAACCCCCTCGACACGAACATAGGGGGCTACACCTTC. Protein sequence: CASNPLDTNIGGYTF.

The rearrangement uses TRBV28 and TRBJ1-2; 7 bases line up with TRBD1. CDR1 is MDHEN, CDR2 SYDVKM, per germline. V was clipped by 1 base and J by 5 bases; unmatched bases: 16. This CDR3 comprises 18 residues. CDR3 coding DNA: TGTGCCAGCAGTTTATCAACGGGGCGCCTGGGACAGTCGTATGGCTACACCTTC. Amino acid sequence: CASSLSTGRLGQSYGYTF.

Details on this clone: This specimen includes other DNA sequences encoding the same CDR3. This chain connects TRBV3-1 (or the pseudogene TRBV3-2) to TRBJ1-5; D gene unclear. This CDR3 spans 13 amino acids. Germline CDR1 reads LGHDT; CDR2 reads YNNKEL (reference sequence). V lost 1 base and J 4 bases, leaving 5 bases between the germline ends. DNA for the CDR3: TGTGCCAGCAGCCAAGGGTCTAATCAGCCCCAGCATTTT. Protein sequence: CASSQGSNQPQHF.

This clone was seen once. V and J are TRBV5-4 and TRBJ2-5; D remains unclear. CDR3 length: 14 residues. Germline CDR1 and CDR2: SGHNT and YYREEE (reference sequence). V was shortened by 2 bases and J by 2 bases, with 10 bases between the two germline ends. CDR3 sequence reads: CASSFGARQETQYF. CDR3 in DNA: TGTGCCAGCAGCTTTGGTGCGCGACAAGAGACCCAGTACTTC.

The chain combines TRBV19 with TRBJ1-5; TRBD1 matches at 12 bases. The CDR3 covers 16 residues. V shed 6 bases and J 6 bases; nucleotides not matched to a gene: 9. In germline, CDR1 is LNHDA, CDR2 SQIVND (reference sequence). For the CDR3, the DNA is TGTGCCAGTAGCCTCGGGACAGGGGGCCTGAGTCAGCCCCAGCATTTT. Translation: CASSLGTGGLSQPQHF.

DNA for the CDR3: TGTGCCAGCAGACCCTCCGGGACCTCTGGAAACACCATATATTTT. Protein product: CASRPSGTSGNTIYF. The V gene is TRBV7-9, the J gene TRBJ1-3, with TRBD1 as a possible D gene (5 bases). Germline assignment: CDR1 SEHNR and CDR2 FQNEAQ (reference sequence). There are 15 residues in the CDR3. The germline V and J ends were trimmed by 6 bases and 0 bases, with 12 bases remaining between them.

This sequence joins TRBV5-1 and TRBJ1-4; 10 bases agree with TRBD1. CDR1 is SGHRS and CDR2 is YFSETQ in the germline V gene. The CDR3 contains 16 residues. The ends lost 3 bases at V and 7 bases at J; junction bases unmatched: 9. CDR3 sequence: CASSYDPGQGSEKLFF. The CDR3 nucleotides read TGCGCCAGCAGCTATGATCCGGGACAGGGGAGTGAAAAACTGTTTTTT.

The chain links TRBV6-5 to TRBJ2-3; 7 nucleotides match TRBD2. The trim removed 4 bases at V and 6 bases at J, leaving 13 bases unmatched. CDR1 and CDR2 (germline): MNHEY, SVGAGI. The length of the CDR3 is 16 residues. The DNA for the CDR3 is TGTGCCAGCAGTTCTCGACTAGCAGGTTTCATGGATACGCAGTATTTT. Its translation is CASSSRLAGFMDTQYF.

The chain employs TRBV18 and TRBJ1-1; weak D call: TRBD1 (5 bases). CDR3 length: 15 residues. The germline V gene encodes CDR1 KGHSH and CDR2 LQKENI. Trimming took 0 bases from V and 1 from J, leaving 9 bases between them. CDR3: CASSPPTRGNTEAFF. The CDR3, as DNA: TGTGCCAGCTCACCACCGACGAGGGGGAACACTGAAGCTTTCTTT.